This T cell receptor beta chain originates from a study of metastatic and nonmetastatic thyroid tumors (dated by TCRdb to 2019 to 2021). About the investigation overall: The researchers compared repertoires between peripheral blood samples and tumor or nodule tissue samples from patients with malignant or benign thyroid disease. What the authors observed across the whole study: In both blood and tumor samples, malignant tumors were reported to have significantly higher TCR beta diversity than benign nodules.

This clone was picked up many times. Its antigen remains undetermined. Within one base of it there is no much larger clone, and no base qualities were kept. The library was obtained by PCR. Reads for this sample came from an Illumina HiSeq 4000. High-throughput sequencing was used to profile the TCR beta-chain CDR3 region of each patient. The original pipeline was this. CDR3 differences across clinicopathological groups were used to build a classifier for discriminating distant-metastatic papillary thyroid cancer patients. Repertoire diversity was assessed with the Shannon index, and tumor-blood repertoire similarity with the Morisita-Horn index. The raw public data were reprocessed by TCRdb itself: fastp quality trimming at Q25, MiXCR clonotype calling, in-frame beta chains only. These V and J calls rely on TCRdb rather than the paper's analysis. Recorded for this sample are about 50,000 clones; 3.5% to 5% of them occurred a single time. About 9.8% of the sample rests with the top ten.

V is cut by 3 bases and J by 13 bases, and the space between the germline ends is 12 bases. The germline V gene (reference sequence) specifies LGHDT as CDR1 and YNNKEL as CDR2. Including cysteine and phenylalanine, the CDR3 has 12 amino acids. CDR3 DNA is the only sequence kept; it has 36 bases, read in frame from the first base. Before undergoing thyroid surgery, none of the patients had been given any kind of treatment. The study retrospectively analysed patient clinical samples collected from the early 2010s to the late 2010s using T-cell receptor beta sequencing. The receptor chain draws on TRBV3-1 and TRBJ1-4; TRBD1 is a possible D gene, resting on 6 matching bases. This clonotype originated in a female donor with papillary thyroid cancer or a benign thyroid nodule (not recorded which). Some clones in this sample may be carry-over from other donors' samples. The sample consisted of blood. This receptor has the CDR3 CASSHRVDRLFF. The DNA sequence follows: TGTGCCAGCAGCCATCGGGTGGACAGACTGTTTTTT.